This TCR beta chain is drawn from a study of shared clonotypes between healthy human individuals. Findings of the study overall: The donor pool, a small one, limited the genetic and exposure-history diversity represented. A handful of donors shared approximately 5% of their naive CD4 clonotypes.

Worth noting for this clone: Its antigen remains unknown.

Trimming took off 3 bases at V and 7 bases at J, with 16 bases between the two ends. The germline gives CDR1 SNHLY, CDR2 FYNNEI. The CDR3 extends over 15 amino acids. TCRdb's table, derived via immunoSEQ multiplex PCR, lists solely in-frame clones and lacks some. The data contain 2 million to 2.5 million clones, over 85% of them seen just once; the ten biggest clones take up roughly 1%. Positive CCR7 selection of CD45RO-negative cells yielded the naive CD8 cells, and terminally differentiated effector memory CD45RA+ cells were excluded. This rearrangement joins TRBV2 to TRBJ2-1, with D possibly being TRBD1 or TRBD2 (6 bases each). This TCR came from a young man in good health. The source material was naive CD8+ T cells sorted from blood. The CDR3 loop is CASSDASLGGNEQFF. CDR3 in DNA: TGTGCCAGCAGTGACGCTAGCTTAGGGGGGAATGAGCAGTTCTTC.